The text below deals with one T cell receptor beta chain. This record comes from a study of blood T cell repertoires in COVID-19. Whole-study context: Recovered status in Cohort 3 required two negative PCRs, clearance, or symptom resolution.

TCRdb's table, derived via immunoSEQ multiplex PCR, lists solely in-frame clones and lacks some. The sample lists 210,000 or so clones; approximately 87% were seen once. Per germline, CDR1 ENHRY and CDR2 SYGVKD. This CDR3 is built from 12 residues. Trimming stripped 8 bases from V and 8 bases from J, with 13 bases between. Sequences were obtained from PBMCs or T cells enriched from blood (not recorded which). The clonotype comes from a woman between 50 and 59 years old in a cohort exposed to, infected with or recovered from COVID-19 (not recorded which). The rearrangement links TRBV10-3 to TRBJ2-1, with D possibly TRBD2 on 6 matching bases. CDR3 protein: CAIRGTVDEQFF. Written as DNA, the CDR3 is TGTGCCATCCGGGGGACGGTAGATGAGCAGTTCTTC.